These 26 T cell receptor beta chains came from one sample sequenced in a study of cytomegalovirus exposure and HLA in healthy donors. It was with 60 Vbeta and 13 Jbeta primers that the PCR ran. Sequenced by immunoSEQ multiplex PCR; TCRdb stores in-frame clones only, minus some. The sample yields just over 150,000 clones, approximately 86% seen once. Sequences were obtained from PBMCs. Receptor source: a woman aged 45 to 65 in good health and CMV-seropositive.

V and J are TRBV2 and TRBJ1-2; TRBD1 is a possible D gene (5 bases). V lost 8 bases and J 8 bases, leaving 12 bases between the germline ends. This CDR3 has 11 residues. Germline V gene sequence: CDR1 SNHLY, CDR2 FYNNEI. The CDR3 loop is CASGTGSGYTF. The CDR3 nucleotides read TGTGCCAGCGGAACAGGAAGCGGCTACACCTTC.

This clone was observed a few times. This chain uses TRBV5-4 with TRBJ2-6, with 8 bases fitting TRBD1. Per germline, CDR1 SGHNT and CDR2 YYREEE (reference sequence). Unmatched junction bases numbered 9, after V lost 0 bases and J lost 1 base. The CDR3 is made up of 19 amino acids. The CDR3 nucleotides read TGTGCCAGCAGCTTGGGAGGGGCAGGGGGCGCATCTGGGGCCAACGTCCTGACTTTC. Translation: CASSLGGAGGASGANVLTF.

The V call is TRBV7-9, the J call TRBJ1-1; possible D gene TRBD1, 5 bases. CDR3 length: 15 amino acids. Germline CDR1 is SEHNR and CDR2 is FQNEAQ (reference sequence). V was trimmed by 0 bases and J by 0 bases, leaving 8 bases between them. The CDR3: CASSLAQGMNTEAFF. CDR3 nucleotides: TGTGCCAGCAGCTTAGCTCAGGGTATGAACACTGAAGCTTTCTTT.

The V gene is TRBV5-1, the J gene TRBJ2-2; 11 bases are shared with TRBD1. The J segment lost 4 bases and the V segment lost 0 bases, leaving 2 bases of the junction unmatched. This CDR3 is built from 16 residues. Germline V CDR1 and CDR2: SGHRS, YFSETQ. The CDR3 is CASSLAGTGGTGELFF. In DNA form, the CDR3 reads TGCGCCAGCAGCTTGGCCGGGACAGGGGGCACCGGGGAGCTGTTTTTT. The full variable domain, rest sourced from reference TRBV5-1 and TRBJ2-2, is KAGVTQTPRYLIKTRGQQVTLSCSPISGHRSVSWYQQTPGQGLQFLFEYFSETQRNKGNFPGRFSGRQFSNSRSEMNVSTLELGDSALYLCASSLAGTGGTGELFFGEGSRLTVL.

The chain has TRBV27 and TRBJ1-4; unclear D gene. The germline V gene encodes CDR1 MNHEY and CDR2 SMNVEV (reference sequence). The CDR3 length is 12 residues. V lost 2 bases to trimming and J lost 8 bases, with 6 bases between them. The CDR3 DNA is TGTGCCAGCAGTTTACGGCGGGAAAAACTGTTTTTT. Protein sequence: CASSLRREKLFF.

The chain employs TRBV9 and TRBJ2-1, with D tentatively TRBD1 (6 bases). V dropped 4 bases and J dropped 3 bases, with 11 bases sitting between them. Germline loops: CDR1 SGDLS, CDR2 YYNGEE. This CDR3 region has 14 residues. The CDR3 protein is CASSPGVYYNEQFF. The DNA of the CDR3 is TGTGCCAGCAGCCCAGGGGTGTACTACAATGAGCAGTTCTTC.

This clone was recorded a few times. J is TRBJ2-7 and V is TRBV10-3; 7 bases fit TRBD2. This CDR3 is 12 amino acids long. Germline V gives CDR1 ENHRY, CDR2 SYGVKD. The J segment lost 6 bases and the V segment lost 2 bases, leaving 1 base of the junction unmatched. The CDR3 DNA reads TGTGCCATCAGTGAGATAGCGGGCGAGCAGTACTTC. Protein: CAISEIAGEQYF.

The count of this clone is one. V is TRBV4-3 and J is TRBJ2-1, with a tentative D call TRBD2 (6 bases). The CDR3 covers 16 residues. Germline assignment: CDR1 LGHNA and CDR2 YSLEER. V was cut by 8 bases and J by 0 bases, with 17 bases left in between. CDR3 coding DNA: TGCGCCAGCCCCCAGACTAGTCGCAGCTCCTACAATGAGCAGTTCTTC. The encoded protein is CASPQTSRSSYNEQFF.

This chain's CDR3 is CSVEDSPTSEQYF. CDR3 DNA sequence: TGCAGCGTTGAAGACAGTCCAACCTCCGAGCAGTACTTC. The chain links TRBV29-1 to TRBJ2-7; D remains ambiguous. V was trimmed by 0 bases and J by 6 bases, leaving 12 bases between them. Germline V lookup: CDR1 SQVTM, CDR2 ANQGSEA. CDR3 length equals 13 residues.

The V and J genes are TRBV5-1 and TRBJ2-2; 9 bases map to TRBD1. Germline loops: CDR1 SGHRS, CDR2 YFSETQ. The CDR3 runs to 15 residues. V shed 5 bases, J shed 8 bases, and the junction held 10 bases outside the gene matches. The CDR3 loop reads CASSPNGQGIGELFF. The CDR3 region has the DNA TGCGCCAGCAGTCCGAACGGACAGGGGATAGGGGAGCTGTTTTTT.

The V call is TRBV29-1, the J call TRBJ2-3; weak D call: TRBD2 (6 bases). Trimming removed 4 bases from V and 2 bases from J, with 13 bases in between. This CDR3 spans 14 amino acids. Germline V gene lookup returns CDR1 SQVTM and CDR2 ANQGSEA. CDR3 residues: CSVVPSANTDTQYF. The CDR3, as DNA: TGCAGCGTTGTTCCTAGCGCCAACACAGATACGCAGTATTTT.

CDR3 protein: CAWRWTSGGAGEQYF. CDR3 DNA sequence: TGTGCCTGGAGATGGACTAGCGGGGGGGCTGGGGAGCAGTACTTC. This chain joins TRBV30 and TRBJ2-7; 15 nucleotides match TRBD2. With V trimmed by 3 bases and J by 7 bases, 7 bases remained unmatched. The CDR3 extends over 15 amino acids. The germline V gene encodes CDR1 GTSNPN and CDR2 SVGIG (reference sequence).

This sequence joins TRBV7-8 and TRBJ1-6; D is ambiguous. Germline V gene sequence: CDR1 SGHVS, CDR2 FQNEAQ. Trimming took 5 bases from V and 0 from J, leaving 8 bases between them. The length of the CDR3 is 15 residues. Here the CDR3 reads CASSGRDSYNSPLHF. For the CDR3, the DNA is TGTGCCAGCAGCGGGAGAGACTCCTATAATTCACCCCTCCACTTT.

This rearrangement joins TRBV27 to TRBJ1-2, with 9 bases matching TRBD1. Trimming cost V 6 bases and J 7 bases; bases outside gene matches: 3. The CDR3 length is 12 residues. Germline V gene sequence: CDR1 MNHEY, CDR2 SMNVEV (reference sequence). CDR3 amino acids: CASRGTGSGYTF. The DNA for the CDR3 is TGTGCCAGCAGGGGGACAGGGAGTGGCTACACCTTC.

DNA of the CDR3: TGTGCCAGCAGCTCAGAGCGGATCGCCTACAATGAGCAGTTCTTC. This codes for CASSSERIAYNEQFF. The rearrangement joins TRBV11-2 to TRBJ2-1; D possibly corresponds to TRBD2 (5 bases). The CDR3 covers 15 residues. With 4 bases removed from V and 2 bases from J, the gap between germline ends came to 12 bases. Germline V gene sequence: CDR1 SGHAT, CDR2 FQNNGV.

This chain joins TRBV27 and TRBJ1-2; 8 bases are shared with TRBD1. CDR1 and CDR2 from the germline V gene are MNHEY and SMNVEV (reference sequence). The ends lost 6 bases at V and 2 bases at J; junction bases unmatched: 5. This CDR3 comprises 14 residues. The CDR3 sequence: CASRTRQGNYGYTF. CDR3 nucleotides: TGTGCCAGCAGAACTAGACAGGGGAACTATGGCTACACCTTC.

The J gene is TRBJ2-1, the V gene TRBV10-3; 9 bases are shared with TRBD2. The ends lost 6 bases at V and 7 bases at J; junction bases unmatched: 13. Germline-derived CDR1 and CDR2 are ENHRY and SYGVKD. The CDR3 loop spans 16 amino acids. The CDR3 DNA is TGTGCCATCAGAGGGGGTTGGGCGGGGGGGTTAAATGAGCAGTTCTTC. Translating it yields CAIRGGWAGGLNEQFF.

The V gene is TRBV25-1, the J gene TRBJ1-2, with D unclear. CDR3 length: 12 residues. Deletions cut 2 bases from V and 5 bases from J, with 6 bases between. From germline, CDR1 is MGHDK and CDR2 SYGVNS. In DNA, the CDR3 is TGTGCCAGCAGTGAAACAGAGTATGGCTACACCTTC. It yields the protein CASSETEYGYTF.

This rearrangement joins TRBV10-1 to TRBJ1-4, with 8 bases lining up with TRBD1. Trimming took 6 bases from V and 4 from J; bases not matched to a gene: 4. Germline loops: CDR1 WNHNN, CDR2 SYGVQD (reference sequence). The CDR3 covers 14 residues. CDR3 DNA: TGCGCCAGCAGGAGACAGGGGAGTAATGAAAAACTGTTTTTT. Translation gives CASRRQGSNEKLFF.

This chain joins TRBV10-2 and TRBJ2-2; 8 positions match TRBD2. The CDR3 covers 15 residues. Germline-derived CDR1 and CDR2 are WSHSY and SAAADI. The V gene end was trimmed by 2 bases and the J gene end by 6 bases; junction bases not matched to a gene: 5. The CDR3 sequence: CASSEGRGVAGELFF. The CDR3 DNA reads TGCGCCAGCAGTGAGGGGCGGGGGGTAGCCGGGGAGCTGTTTTTT.

The chain carries TRBV25-1 and TRBJ1-6; D is uncertain. The germline V gene has CDR1 MGHDK and CDR2 SYGVNS. The CDR3 contains 15 residues. V lost 6 bases and J lost 6, with 15 bases in between. CDR3 loop: CASRAGSKANSPLHF. In nucleotides, the CDR3 is TGTGCCAGCAGAGCCGGGAGTAAGGCTAATTCACCCCTCCACTTT.

The DNA of the CDR3 is TGTGCCAGCAGCTTGGCTGGAGGTAATCAGGAAAAACTGTTTTTT. Protein sequence: CASSLAGGNQEKLFF. V is TRBV5-4 and J is TRBJ1-4; D call uncertain. Deletions cut 0 bases from V and 8 bases from J, with 14 bases between. CDR3 length equals 15 residues. CDR1 and CDR2 from the germline V gene are SGHNT and YYREEE (reference sequence).

This rearrangement joins TRBV5-5 to TRBJ1-5; no firm D call. Germline CDR1 SGHKS, CDR2 YYEKEE (reference sequence). Trimming cost V 0 bases and J 5 bases, with 15 bases left between them. There are 16 residues in the CDR3. The CDR3 loop reads CASSLDLSIFHQPQHF. In DNA form, the CDR3 reads TGTGCCAGCAGCTTGGATCTTAGTATATTCCATCAGCCCCAGCATTTT.

About this clone: Since no conserved phenylalanine or tryptophan closes the CDR3, a read error is the likely cause. V usage is TRBV4-2 and J usage is TRBJ2-3; 8 bases match TRBD1. Germline V lookup: CDR1 LGHNA, CDR2 YNFKEQ. With 4 bases clipped from V and 3 bases from J, the junction kept 9 bases outside the gene matches. This CDR3 contains 16 residues. CDR3 amino acids: CASSRTGQEGTDTQYL. CDR3 in DNA: TGTGCCAGCAGCCGTACGGGACAGGAAGGAACAGATACGCAGTATCTT.

This clone appeared a few times. The genes are TRBV9 and TRBJ1-3; 8 nucleotides line up with TRBD1. CDR1 is SGDLS, CDR2 YYNGEE, per germline. The length of the CDR3 is 15 residues. Unmatched junction bases numbered 7, after V lost 0 bases and J lost 8 bases. The CDR3 nucleotides are TGTGCCAGCAGCGTAGATGGCAGGGGGCAGGACACCATATATTTT. The encoded protein is CASSVDGRGQDTIYF.

The V call is TRBV2, the J call TRBJ2-5; no clear D. TRBJ2-7 explains the end of the DNA better; the J call may be wrong. The CDR3 runs to 12 residues. CDR1 and CDR2 (germline): SNHLY, FYNNEI. The CDR3 sequence is CASRTETYEQYF. The CDR3 DNA sequence: TGTGCCAGCAGAACAGAGACCTACGAGCAGTACTTC.